The 26 T cell receptor beta chains below come from one sample, sequenced in a study of T cells after yellow fever vaccination. TCRdb re-analysed the 5' RACE reads in MiXCR, keeping a single row per CDR3 protein. The sample contains over 45,000 distinct CDR3 sequences, around 6.5% of which appear only once. The sample consisted of CD8+ T cells sorted from PBMCs, taken on the day of the first yellow fever vaccination. The receptors derive from a man aged 18 to 29 who received the YFV17D yellow fever vaccine.

This clonotype was counted a few times. This chain uses TRBV4-1 with TRBJ1-2; D remains ambiguous. Between the trimmed V and J ends, which lost 1 base and 0 bases, there was a span of 6 bases. CDR1 MGHRA and CDR2 YSYEKL come from the germline V gene. The CDR3 totals 14 residues. The DNA of the CDR3 is TGCGCCAGCAGCCAAGCGGCAGCTAACTATGGCTACACCTTC. It encodes CASSQAAANYGYTF.

In its sample, this clonotype was seen a few times. The rearrangement links TRBV6-5 to TRBJ1-2, with D tentatively TRBD1 (5 bases). V was shortened by 6 bases and J by 6 bases, with 20 bases between the two germline ends. CDR1 and CDR2 from the germline V gene are MNHEY and SVGAGI. This CDR3 is 15 amino acids long. CDR3: CASSLREVDRDGYTF. DNA for the CDR3: TGTGCCAGCAGCCTCAGGGAAGTGGATCGTGATGGCTACACCTTC.

This clonotype was counted many times. V is TRBV7-2 and J is TRBJ2-1; 11 nucleotides agree with TRBD2. The CDR3 covers 15 residues. Germline-derived CDR1 and CDR2 are SGHTA and FQGNSA. The V segment lost 5 bases and the J segment 7 bases; nucleotides outside the gene matches: 7. The CDR3 DNA follows: TGTGCCAGCAGCCCAATAGCGGGGGGGTGGAATGAGCAGTTCTTC. Protein sequence: CASSPIAGGWNEQFF.

This clonotype appeared a few times. The CDR3 DNA reads as TGTGCCAGCAGCTTACAGGGAGACTATGGCTACACCTTC. It is translated as CASSLQGDYGYTF. V and J are TRBV7-3 and TRBJ1-2, with TRBD1 as a possible D gene (5 bases). V was shortened by 2 bases and J by 3 bases, with 7 bases between the two germline ends. Germline CDR1 is SGHTA and CDR2 is FQGTGA. CDR3 length equals 13 residues.

This clonotype was seen many times. The V call is TRBV20-1, the J call TRBJ1-2; D remains unclear. The CDR3 is 12 residues long. V shed 5 bases and J shed 7 bases, with 14 bases lying between them. Germline V gene sequence: CDR1 DFQATT, CDR2 SNEGSKA (reference sequence). For the CDR3, the DNA is TGCAGTGCTGCCCCTGAATGGGCTGGCTACACCTTC. Amino acid sequence: CSAAPEWAGYTF.

This clonotype was counted at least ten times. The CDR3 spells CATSDARDSHGYNEQFF. CDR3 nucleotides: TGTGCCACCAGTGATGCACGGGACAGTCACGGCTACAATGAGCAGTTCTTC. The chain employs TRBV24-1 and TRBJ2-1, with 7 nucleotides matching TRBD1. Germline CDR1 and CDR2: KGHDR and SFDVKD. J gave up 3 bases and V 3 bases, and 10 bases lay outside the gene matches. This CDR3 has 17 amino acids.

The chain uses TRBV19 and TRBJ1-2, with D hard to call. The germline V and J ends were trimmed by 6 bases and 2 bases, with 10 bases remaining between them. Per germline, CDR1 LNHDA and CDR2 SQIVND (reference sequence). The CDR3 runs to 13 residues. The CDR3 nucleotides are TGTGCCAGTAGACTCGAACCAAACTATGGCTACACCTTC. It is translated as CASRLEPNYGYTF.

This clonotype was counted many times. The chain carries TRBV4-3 and TRBJ2-1; D might be TRBD1 (5 bases). Trimming left V 2 bases short and J 1 base short, with 9 bases between. This CDR3 has 15 amino acids. Per the germline V gene, CDR1 is LGHNA and CDR2 is YSLEER. The CDR3 here is CASSQTGTSYNEQFF. CDR3 nucleotide sequence: TGCGCCAGCAGCCAAACAGGAACGTCCTACAATGAGCAGTTCTTC.

This clonotype was observed many times. J is TRBJ2-1 and V is TRBV6-1; TRBD2 matches at 9 bases. With 7 bases clipped from V and 3 bases from J, the junction kept 4 bases outside the gene matches. Germline assignment: CDR1 MNHNS and CDR2 SASEGT. The CDR3 has 14 amino acids. The CDR3 is CASNLAGDYNEQFF. The CDR3 bases are TGTGCCAGCAACTTAGCGGGGGACTACAATGAGCAGTTCTTC.

The chain has TRBV28 and TRBJ2-7; D unclear. CDR3 size: 15 residues. Trimming shortened V by 1 base and J by 2 bases, and 12 bases separated the two germline ends. Germline V lookup: CDR1 MDHEN, CDR2 SYDVKM. CDR3: CASSLSRFGAYEQYV. The CDR3 DNA reads TGTGCCAGCAGTTTATCCCGTTTTGGTGCCTACGAGCAGTACGTC.

This clonotype was picked up many times. The J gene is TRBJ2-7, the V gene TRBV20-1, with D possibly matching TRBD2 (6 bases). The germline CDR1 and CDR2 sequences are DFQATT and SNEGSKA (reference sequence). Trimming removed 5 bases from V and 7 bases from J, with 15 bases in between. This CDR3 contains 12 residues. The chain's CDR3 is CSASGLYEEQYV. The CDR3 DNA reads TGCAGTGCTTCCGGACTATATGAAGAGCAGTACGTC.

This clonotype turned up a few times. The gene calls are TRBV12-3 or TRBV12-4 and TRBJ1-2; D remains ambiguous. Trimming removed 2 bases from V and 3 bases from J, with 7 bases in between. CDR3 size: 13 residues. The CDR3 DNA follows: TGTGCCAGCAGTTTAACAGAGGACTATGGCTACACCTTC. Translating gives CASSLTEDYGYTF.

J is TRBJ2-5 and V is TRBV15; maybe TRBD1 (5 bases). The CDR3 runs 13 residues. Germline V gene data show CDR1 as LNHNV and CDR2 as YYDKDF (reference sequence). The ends were cut back, 3 bases at V and 5 bases at J, with 10 bases in the middle. Here the CDR3 DNA reads TGTGCCACCAGCAGCAGGGTACGGGAGACCCAGTACTTC. Amino acid sequence: CATSSRVRETQYF. The full variable domain, its missing parts supplied by reference TRBV15 and TRBJ2-5, is DAMVIQNPRYQVTQFGKPVTLSCSQTLNHNVMYWYQQKSSQAPKLLFHYYDKDFNNEADTPDNFQSRRPNTSFCFLDIRSPGLGDTAMYLCATSSRVRETQYFGPGTRLLVL.

This clonotype was counted a few times. The V call is TRBV21-1, the J call TRBJ2-3. TRBV21-1 is a listed pseudogene. The length of the CDR3 is 18 residues. For the CDR3, the DNA is TGTGCCAGGGAGCAAAGGTCGTTTCAAGGAGCAAGTGGAGATACGCAGTATTTT. Translating it yields CAREQRSFQGASGDTQYF.

This clonotype was recorded many times. The rearrangement joins TRBV15 to TRBJ1-1; D uncertain. The CDR3 sequence is 14 residues long. Germline CDR1 reads LNHNV; CDR2 reads YYDKDF (reference sequence). With 3 bases removed from V and 4 bases from J, the gap between germline ends came to 12 bases. CDR3 amino acids: CATSRWVVGTEAFF. CDR3 DNA: TGTGCCACCAGCAGGTGGGTAGTGGGCACTGAAGCTTTCTTT.

V and J are TRBV7-9 and TRBJ2-7, with D unresolved. This CDR3 contains 14 residues. Between the trimmed V and J ends, which lost 3 bases and 7 bases, there was a span of 16 bases. The V gene's germline CDR1 is SEHNR and CDR2 FQNEAQ (reference sequence). This chain's CDR3 is CASSFSTTFWEQYV. CDR3 nucleotide sequence: TGTGCCAGCAGCTTCTCCACGACCTTTTGGGAGCAGTACGTC.

This clonotype was counted at least ten times. The rearrangement uses TRBV7-2 and TRBJ2-1; the D gene is possibly TRBD2 (5 bases). Trimming removed 3 bases from V and 3 bases from J, with 12 bases in between. The CDR3 spans 15 residues. Germline-derived CDR1 and CDR2 are SGHTA and FQGNSA. The CDR3 reads CASSFVKGDYNEQFF. The CDR3 nucleotides read TGTGCCAGCAGCTTCGTAAAGGGAGACTACAATGAGCAGTTCTTC.

The chain uses TRBV7-9 and TRBJ2-7; TRBD1 aligns across 8 bases. The CDR3 contains 14 residues. Germline V gives CDR1 SEHNR, CDR2 FQNEAQ (reference sequence). Germline trimming cut 5 bases from V and 2 bases from J; bases unmatched to any gene: 5. This CDR3 is CASSRRDRTYEQYV. CDR3 sequence (DNA): TGTGCCAGCAGCCGACGGGACAGGACCTACGAGCAGTACGTC.

At least ten counts were recorded for this clonotype. Its ends do not fully match the called genes, so a read error is possible. The V and J genes are TRBV7-7 and TRBJ2-1, with 9 bases identical to TRBD1. The CDR3 loop spans 14 amino acids. Looked up from germline, CDR1 is SSHAT and CDR2 is FNYEAQ (reference sequence). CDR3 in DNA: TGTGCTAGCAGCACAGGGGGCGATCACAATGAGCAGTTCTTC. Translated: CASSTGGDHNEQFF.

Ten or more counts support this clonotype. The CDR3 reads CASSLGGGVTETQYF. In DNA, the CDR3 is TGTGCCAGCAGCTTAGGCGGGGGGGTTACGGAGACCCAGTACTTC. The chain couples TRBV7-2 to TRBJ2-5; TRBD2 agrees at 9 bases. Germline assignment: CDR1 SGHTA and CDR2 FQGNSA. The CDR3 loop spans 15 amino acids. J was trimmed by 5 bases and V by 1 base; bases with no gene match: 5. The variable domain in full, with the rest retrieved from reference TRBV7-2 and TRBJ2-5, is GAGVSQSPSNKVTEKGKDVELRCDPISGHTALYWYRQSLGQGLEFLIYFQGNSAPDKSGLPSDRFSAERTGGSVSTLTIQRTQQEDSAVYLCASSLGGGVTETQYFGPGTRLLVL.

This clonotype was observed many times. V is TRBV5-5 and J is TRBJ2-1; 9 nucleotides line up with TRBD1. Per the germline V gene, CDR1 is SGHKS and CDR2 is YYEKEE (reference sequence). Trimming took 5 bases from V and 2 from J; bases not matched to a gene: 8. This CDR3 is 16 amino acids long. The CDR3 nucleotides read TGTGCCAGCAGTTTTACCGGGACAGGGCCCTACAATGAGCAGTTCTTC. It translates to CASSFTGTGPYNEQFF.

V is TRBV5-1 and J is TRBJ2-2; no firm D call. The CDR3 totals 14 residues. Trimming shortened V by 4 bases and J by 1 base, and 8 bases separated the two germline ends. Per germline, CDR1 SGHRS and CDR2 YFSETQ. The CDR3 DNA is TGCGCCAGCAGCCCCTCGGAGAACACCGGGGAGCTGTTTTTT. It encodes CASSPSENTGELFF. Using reference TRBV5-1 and TRBJ2-2 for the parts outside the CDR3, the full variable domain is KAGVTQTPRYLIKTRGQQVTLSCSPISGHRSVSWYQQTPGQGLQFLFEYFSETQRNKGNFPGRFSGRQFSNSRSEMNVSTLELGDSALYLCASSPSENTGELFFGEGSRLTVL.

This chain links TRBV4-1 with TRBJ1-2; the match to TRBD1 covers 7 bases. The CDR3 covers 15 residues. Per germline, CDR1 MGHRA and CDR2 YSYEKL. J gave up 5 bases and V 0 bases, and 6 bases lay outside the gene matches. Written as DNA, the CDR3 is TGCGCCAGCAGCCAAGATTTATCACAGGGGTATGGCTACACCTTC. Translating it yields CASSQDLSQGYGYTF.

This clonotype was observed a handful of times. The chain recombines TRBV5-1 with TRBJ2-2; TRBD2 aligns across 8 bases. The CDR3 length is 17 residues. The trim removed 4 bases at V and 2 bases at J, leaving 10 bases unmatched. Germline-derived CDR1 and CDR2 are SGHRS and YFSETQ. This chain's CDR3 is CASSPPTSGINTGELFF. Written as DNA, the CDR3 is TGCGCCAGCAGCCCCCCCACTAGCGGAATAAACACCGGGGAGCTGTTTTTT.

This clonotype was picked up many times. This sequence joins TRBV7-9 and TRBJ2-4; weak D call: TRBD2 (6 bases). The CDR3 consists of 14 residues. The germline V and J ends were trimmed by 3 bases and 7 bases, with 13 bases remaining between them. Per germline, CDR1 SEHNR and CDR2 FQNEAQ (reference sequence). The CDR3 loop reads CASSLGPGTNIQYF. Written as DNA, the CDR3 is TGTGCCAGCAGCTTGGGGCCCGGGACTAACATTCAGTACTTC.

This clonotype was seen repeatedly, ten times or more. The chain combines TRBV7-3 with TRBJ2-2; 11 bases are shared with TRBD2. J was trimmed by 0 bases and V by 2 bases; bases with no gene match: 5. The length of the CDR3 is 18 residues. CDR1 is SGHTA, CDR2 FQGTGA, per germline. The CDR3 bases are TGTGCCAGCAGCTTACGTCTAGCGGGGGGCCCGAACACCGGGGAGCTGTTTTTT. It translates to CASSLRLAGGPNTGELFF.